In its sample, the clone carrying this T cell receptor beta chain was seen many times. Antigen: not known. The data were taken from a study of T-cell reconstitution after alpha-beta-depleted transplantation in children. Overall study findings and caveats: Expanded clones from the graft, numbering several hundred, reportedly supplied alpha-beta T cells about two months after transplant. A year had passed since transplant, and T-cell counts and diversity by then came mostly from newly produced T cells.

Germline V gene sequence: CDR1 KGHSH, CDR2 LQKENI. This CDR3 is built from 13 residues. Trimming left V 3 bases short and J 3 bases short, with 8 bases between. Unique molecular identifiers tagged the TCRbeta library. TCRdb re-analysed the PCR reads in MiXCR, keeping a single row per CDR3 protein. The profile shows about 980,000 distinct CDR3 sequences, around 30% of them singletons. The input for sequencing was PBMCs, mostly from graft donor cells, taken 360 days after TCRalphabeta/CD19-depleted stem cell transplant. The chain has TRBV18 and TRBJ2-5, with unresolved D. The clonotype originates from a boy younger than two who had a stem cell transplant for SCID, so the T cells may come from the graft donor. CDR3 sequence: CASSPTGKETQYF. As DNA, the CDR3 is TGTGCCAGCTCACCGACGGGTAAAGAGACCCAGTACTTC.